Listed here is a single T cell receptor beta chain. Antigen: not known. This CDR3 spans 12 amino acids. Germline CDR1 and CDR2: MNHNS and SASEGT. V lost 6 bases and J lost 3, with 9 bases in between. This entry belongs to a study of cytomegalovirus exposure and HLA in healthy donors. Study-wide findings and caveats: In vitro, three CMV-associated chains proved specific for CMV antigens.

Assay used: immunoSEQ multiplex PCR; TCRdb lists only in-frame clones, some missing. The top ten hold approximately 1.5% of the sample, which has roughly 68,000 clones, about 89% seen once. This chain uses TRBV6-1 with TRBJ2-7; D possibly corresponds to TRBD1 (5 bases). The clonotype originates from a woman in her late teens or twenties in good health and CMV-seronegative. The specimen sequenced was PBMCs. This chain's CDR3 is CASSTQGYEQYF. For the CDR3, the DNA is TGTGCCAGCAGCACTCAGGGCTACGAGCAGTACTTC.